This entry describes one TCR beta chain. This specimen comes from a study of technical replicates of blood from several donors. The assay was immunoSEQ multiplex PCR, and TCRdb's table has in-frame clones only and misses some. The sample shows under 85,000 clones, 91% of them seen only once. The sequencing input was T cells isolated from PBMCs. The sequence was collected from a human donor in good health. Some clones in this sample may be carry-over from other donors' samples.

The CDR3 region has the DNA TGTGCCAGCAGTGAGACGGGAGGGCTGGAGACCCAGTACTTC. This encodes CASSETGGLETQYF. This chain uses TRBV2 with TRBJ2-5, with TRBD2 matching over 8 bases. The CDR3 runs 14 residues. J gave up 5 bases and V 3 bases, and 5 bases lay outside the gene matches. Germline V lookup: CDR1 SNHLY, CDR2 FYNNEI.